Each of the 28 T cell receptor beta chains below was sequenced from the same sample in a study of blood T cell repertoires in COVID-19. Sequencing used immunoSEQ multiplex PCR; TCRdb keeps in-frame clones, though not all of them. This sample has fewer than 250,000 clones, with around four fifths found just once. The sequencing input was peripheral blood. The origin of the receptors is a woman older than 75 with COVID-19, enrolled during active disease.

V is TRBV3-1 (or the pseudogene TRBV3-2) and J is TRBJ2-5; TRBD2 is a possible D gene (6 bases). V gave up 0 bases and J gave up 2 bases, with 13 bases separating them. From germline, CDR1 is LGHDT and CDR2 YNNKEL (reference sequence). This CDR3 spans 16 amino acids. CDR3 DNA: TGTGCCAGCAGCCAAGATAGCGCGGGGCGGCAAGAGACCCAGTACTTC. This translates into CASSQDSAGRQETQYF.

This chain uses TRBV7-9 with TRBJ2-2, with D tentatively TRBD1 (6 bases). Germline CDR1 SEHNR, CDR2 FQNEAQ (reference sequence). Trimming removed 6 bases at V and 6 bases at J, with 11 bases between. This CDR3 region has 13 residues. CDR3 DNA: TGTGCCAGCAGGGACACAGGGCCCGGGGAGCTGTTTTTT. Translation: CASRDTGPGELFF.

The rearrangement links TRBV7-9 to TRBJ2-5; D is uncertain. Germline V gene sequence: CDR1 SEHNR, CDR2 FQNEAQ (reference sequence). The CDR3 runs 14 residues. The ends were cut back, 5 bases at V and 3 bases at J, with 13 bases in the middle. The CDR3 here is CASSHLLEEETQYF. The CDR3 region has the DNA TGTGCCAGCAGCCATCTCCTAGAGGAAGAGACCCAGTACTTC.

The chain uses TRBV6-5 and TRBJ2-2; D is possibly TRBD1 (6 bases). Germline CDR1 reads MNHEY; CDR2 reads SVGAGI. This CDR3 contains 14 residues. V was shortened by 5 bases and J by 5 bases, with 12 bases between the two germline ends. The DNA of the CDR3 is TGTGCCAGCAGTCCCCGGACAGTAACCGGGGAGCTGTTTTTT. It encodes CASSPRTVTGELFF.

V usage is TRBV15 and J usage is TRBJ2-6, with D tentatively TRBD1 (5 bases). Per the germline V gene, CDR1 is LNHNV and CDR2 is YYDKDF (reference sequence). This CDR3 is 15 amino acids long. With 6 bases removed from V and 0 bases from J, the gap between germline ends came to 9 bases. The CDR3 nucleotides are TGTGCCACCAGAGCCAGGGACTCTGGGGCCAACGTCCTGACTTTC. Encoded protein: CATRARDSGANVLTF.

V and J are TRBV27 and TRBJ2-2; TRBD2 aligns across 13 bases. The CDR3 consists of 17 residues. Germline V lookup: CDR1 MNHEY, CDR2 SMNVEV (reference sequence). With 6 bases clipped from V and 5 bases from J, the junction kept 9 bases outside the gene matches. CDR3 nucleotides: TGTGCCAGCAGCGATCCCCCGGGACTAGCGGGGACCGGGGAGCTGTTTTTT. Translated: CASSDPPGLAGTGELFF.

CDR3 in DNA: TGTGCCAACAGACAGGGGGCGAGCGGCTACACCTTC. Amino acids: CANRQGASGYTF. The chain employs TRBV10-3 and TRBJ1-2, with 10 bases aligning to TRBD1. From germline, CDR1 is ENHRY and CDR2 SYGVKD. The CDR3 consists of 12 residues. The J segment lost 8 bases and the V segment lost 10 bases, leaving 7 bases of the junction unmatched.

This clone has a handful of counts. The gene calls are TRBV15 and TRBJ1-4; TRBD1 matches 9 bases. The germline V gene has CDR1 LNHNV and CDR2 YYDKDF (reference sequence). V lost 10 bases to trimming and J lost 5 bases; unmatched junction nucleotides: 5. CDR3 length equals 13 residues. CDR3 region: CANRDRENEKLFF. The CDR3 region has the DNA TGTGCCAACCGGGACAGGGAGAATGAAAAACTGTTTTTT.

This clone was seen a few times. The CDR3 DNA is TGTGCCAGCAGCTTTCAGGGAACTGAAGCTTTCTTT. Amino acid sequence: CASSFQGTEAFF. The chain links TRBV7-2 to TRBJ1-1; a weak D match, TRBD1 (5 bases). The germline V and J ends were trimmed by 3 bases and 5 bases, with 7 bases remaining between them. The CDR3 loop spans 12 amino acids. CDR1 is SGHTA, CDR2 FQGNSA, per germline.

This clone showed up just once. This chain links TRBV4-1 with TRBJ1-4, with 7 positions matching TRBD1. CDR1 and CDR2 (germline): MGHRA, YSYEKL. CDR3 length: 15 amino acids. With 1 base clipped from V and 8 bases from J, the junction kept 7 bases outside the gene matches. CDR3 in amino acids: CASSQGLTGPEKLFF. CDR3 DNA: TGCGCCAGCAGCCAAGGGTTGACAGGGCCGGAAAAACTGTTTTTT.

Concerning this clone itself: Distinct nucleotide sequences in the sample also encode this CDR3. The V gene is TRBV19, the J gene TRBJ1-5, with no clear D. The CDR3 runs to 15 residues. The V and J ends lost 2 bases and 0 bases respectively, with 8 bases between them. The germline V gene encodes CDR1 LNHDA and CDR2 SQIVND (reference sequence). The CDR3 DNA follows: TGTGCCAGTAGTATAACAGTCAATAGCAATCAGCCCCAGCATTTT. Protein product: CASSITVNSNQPQHF.

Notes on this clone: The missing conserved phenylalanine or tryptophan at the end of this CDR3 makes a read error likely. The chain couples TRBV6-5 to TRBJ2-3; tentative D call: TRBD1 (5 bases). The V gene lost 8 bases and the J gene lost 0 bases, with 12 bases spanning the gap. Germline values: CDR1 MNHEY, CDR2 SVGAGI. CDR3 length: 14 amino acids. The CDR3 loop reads CASARTKSTDTQYL. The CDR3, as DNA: TGTGCCAGCGCCCGGACAAAAAGCACAGATACGCAGTATCTT.

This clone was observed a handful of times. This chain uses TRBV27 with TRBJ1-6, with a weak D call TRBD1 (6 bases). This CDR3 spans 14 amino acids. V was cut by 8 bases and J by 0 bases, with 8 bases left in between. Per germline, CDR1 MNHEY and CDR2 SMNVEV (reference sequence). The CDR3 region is CASADSSYNSPLHF. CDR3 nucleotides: TGTGCCAGCGCGGACAGCTCCTATAATTCACCCCTCCACTTT.

The CDR3 loop is CASSPRDLSTDTQYF. Here the CDR3 DNA reads TGTGCCAGCAGCCCCCGGGACTTGAGCACAGATACGCAGTATTTT. V is TRBV2 and J is TRBJ2-3; D is possibly TRBD2 (6 bases). V was trimmed by 6 bases and J by 0 bases, leaving 13 bases between them. The V gene's germline CDR1 is SNHLY and CDR2 FYNNEI. The CDR3 spans 15 residues.

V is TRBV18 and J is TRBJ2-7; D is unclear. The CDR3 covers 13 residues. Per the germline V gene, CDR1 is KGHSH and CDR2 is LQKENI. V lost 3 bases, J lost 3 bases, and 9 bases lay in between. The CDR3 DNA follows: TGTGCCAGCTCACCCACAGCCATCTACGAGCAGTACTTC. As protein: CASSPTAIYEQYF. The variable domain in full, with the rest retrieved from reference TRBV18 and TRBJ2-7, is NAGVMQNPRHLVRRRGQEARLRCSPMKGHSHVYWYRQLPEEGLKFMVYLQKENIIDESGMPKERFSAEFPKEGPSILRIQQVVRGDSAAYFCASSPTAIYEQYFGPGTRLTVT.

The DNA of the CDR3 is TGTGCCAGCAGCCGAGGGGACTTCTATGGCTACACCTTC. Translated: CASSRGDFYGYTF. The chain has TRBV7-2 and TRBJ1-2; tentative D call: TRBD1 (5 bases). Germline V gene lookup returns CDR1 SGHTA and CDR2 FQGNSA. Trimming left V 5 bases short and J 4 bases short, with 11 bases between. CDR3 length: 13 amino acids.

The CDR3: CASSERLLNTGELFF. CDR3 nucleotide sequence: TGTGCCAGCAGTGAAAGACTCCTTAACACCGGGGAGCTGTTTTTT. The gene calls are TRBV2 and TRBJ2-2; D is ambiguous. V was clipped by 2 bases and J by 2 bases, with 9 bases between them. Germline V gene lookup returns CDR1 SNHLY and CDR2 FYNNEI. The CDR3 runs to 15 residues.

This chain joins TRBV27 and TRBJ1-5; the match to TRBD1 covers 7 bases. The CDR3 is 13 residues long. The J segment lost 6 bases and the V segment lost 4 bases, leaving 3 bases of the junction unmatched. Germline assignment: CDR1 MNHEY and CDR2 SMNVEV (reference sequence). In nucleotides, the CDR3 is TGTGCCAGCAGTTCTACAGGGGCTCAGCCCCAGCATTTT. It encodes CASSSTGAQPQHF.

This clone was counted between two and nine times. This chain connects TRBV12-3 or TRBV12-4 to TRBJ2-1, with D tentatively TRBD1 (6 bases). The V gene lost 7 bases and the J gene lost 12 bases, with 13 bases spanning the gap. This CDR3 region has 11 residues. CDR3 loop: CASTLGAGQFF. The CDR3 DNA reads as TGTGCCAGCACCCTGGGGGCAGGGCAGTTCTTC.

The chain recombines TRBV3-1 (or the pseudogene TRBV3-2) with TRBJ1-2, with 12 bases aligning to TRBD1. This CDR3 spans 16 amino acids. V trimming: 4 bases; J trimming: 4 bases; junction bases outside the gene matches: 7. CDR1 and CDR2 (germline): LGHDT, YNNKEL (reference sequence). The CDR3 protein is CASSRDRGRFGYGYTF. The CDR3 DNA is TGTGCCAGCAGCCGGGACAGGGGGCGCTTCGGCTATGGCTACACCTTC.

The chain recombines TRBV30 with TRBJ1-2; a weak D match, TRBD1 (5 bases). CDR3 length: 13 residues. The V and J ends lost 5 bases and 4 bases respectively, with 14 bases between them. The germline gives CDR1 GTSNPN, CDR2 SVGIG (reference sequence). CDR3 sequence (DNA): TGTGCCTGGGCCCCCGGGGGTGGCTATGGCTACACCTTC. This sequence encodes CAWAPGGGYGYTF. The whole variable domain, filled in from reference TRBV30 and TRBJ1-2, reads SQTIHQWPATLVQPVGSPLSLECTVEGTSNPNLYWYRQAAGRGLQLLFYSVGIGQISSEVPQNLSASRPQDRQFILSSKKLLLSDSGFYLCAWAPGGGYGYTFGSGTRLTVV.

For the CDR3, the DNA is TGTGCCAGCAGCTTATCCGGGACAGGGACAGATACGCAGTATTTT. Translation: CASSLSGTGTDTQYF. This sequence joins TRBV7-2 and TRBJ2-3; 9 nucleotides match TRBD1. J was trimmed by 3 bases and V by 2 bases; bases with no gene match: 3. This CDR3 spans 15 amino acids. Germline assignment: CDR1 SGHTA and CDR2 FQGNSA.

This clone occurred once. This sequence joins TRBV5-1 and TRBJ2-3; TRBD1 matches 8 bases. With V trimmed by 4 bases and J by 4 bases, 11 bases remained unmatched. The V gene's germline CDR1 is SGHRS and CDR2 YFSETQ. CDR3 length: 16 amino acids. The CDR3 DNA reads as TGCGCCAGCAGCAGTTTAGACAGGGGAGCAGCAGATACGCAGTATTTT. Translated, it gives CASSSLDRGAADTQYF.

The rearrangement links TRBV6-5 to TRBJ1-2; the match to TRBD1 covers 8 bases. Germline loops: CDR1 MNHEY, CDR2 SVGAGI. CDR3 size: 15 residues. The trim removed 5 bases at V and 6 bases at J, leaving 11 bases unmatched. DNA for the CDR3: TGTGCCAGCAGTCGAGCTGGGCAGGGGGCGCATGGCTACACCTTC. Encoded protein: CASSRAGQGAHGYTF.

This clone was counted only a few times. As DNA, the CDR3 is TGTGCCAGTAGCGCAATAGTAGCGGGAAATCAGCCCCAGCATTTT. Protein product: CASSAIVAGNQPQHF. This chain uses TRBV19 with TRBJ1-5; no clear D gene. V was pared by 6 bases and J by 4 bases, with 16 bases between. Germline CDR1 and CDR2: LNHDA and SQIVND (reference sequence). There are 15 residues in the CDR3.

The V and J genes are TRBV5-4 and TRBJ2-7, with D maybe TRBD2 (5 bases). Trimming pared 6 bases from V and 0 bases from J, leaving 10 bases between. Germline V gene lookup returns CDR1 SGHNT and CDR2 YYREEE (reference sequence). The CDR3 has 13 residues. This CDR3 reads CASTSGSSYEQYF. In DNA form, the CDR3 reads TGTGCCAGCACCTCTGGGAGCTCCTACGAGCAGTACTTC.

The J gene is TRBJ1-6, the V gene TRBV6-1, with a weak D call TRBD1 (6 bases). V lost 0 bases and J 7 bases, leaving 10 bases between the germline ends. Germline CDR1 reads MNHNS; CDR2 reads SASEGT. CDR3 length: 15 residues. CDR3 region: CASSEAPGGNSPLHF. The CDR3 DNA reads TGTGCCAGCAGTGAAGCGCCGGGGGGCAATTCACCCCTCCACTTT.

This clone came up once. The CDR3 nucleotides read TGTGCCAGCAGCTTAAGGGACAGGGGGGAGCAGTACTTC. Its protein product is CASSLRDRGEQYF. The chain is built from TRBV7-2 and TRBJ2-7, with 11 bases lining up with TRBD1. Germline V gene data show CDR1 as SGHTA and CDR2 as FQGNSA. The V gene end was trimmed by 2 bases and the J gene end by 7 bases; junction bases not matched to a gene: 1. The CDR3 spans 13 residues.